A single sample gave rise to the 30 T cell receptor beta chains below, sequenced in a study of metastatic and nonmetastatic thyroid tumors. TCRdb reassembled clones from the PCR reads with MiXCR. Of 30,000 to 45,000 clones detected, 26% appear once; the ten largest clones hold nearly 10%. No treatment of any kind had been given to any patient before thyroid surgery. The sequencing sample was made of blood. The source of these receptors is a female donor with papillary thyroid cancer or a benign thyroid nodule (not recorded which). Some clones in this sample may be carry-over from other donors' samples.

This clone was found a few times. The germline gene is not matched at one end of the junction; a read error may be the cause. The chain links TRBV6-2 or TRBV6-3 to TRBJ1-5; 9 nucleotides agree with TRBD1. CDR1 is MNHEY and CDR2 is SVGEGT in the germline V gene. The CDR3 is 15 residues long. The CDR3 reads CASIYSVTGGQPQHF. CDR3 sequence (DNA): TGTGCCAGCATTTACAGTGTGACAGGGGGTCAGCCCCAGCATTTT.

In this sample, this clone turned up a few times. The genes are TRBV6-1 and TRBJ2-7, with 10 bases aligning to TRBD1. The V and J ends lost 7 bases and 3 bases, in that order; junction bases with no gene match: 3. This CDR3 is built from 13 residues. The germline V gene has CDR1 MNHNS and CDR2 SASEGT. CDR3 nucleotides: TGTGCCAGCAACCGGGACAGGGGCTACGAGCAGTACTTC. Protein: CASNRDRGYEQYF.

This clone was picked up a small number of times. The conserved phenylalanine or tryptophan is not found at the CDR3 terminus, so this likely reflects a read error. The CDR3 bases are TGTGCCAGCGTGAACACCGGGGAGCTGTTTCTT. Its protein is CASVNTGELFL. V gene TRBV6-1 combines with J gene TRBJ2-2; D is unclear. The V and J ends lost 8 bases and 1 base respectively, with 2 bases between them. Germline V gene lookup returns CDR1 MNHNS and CDR2 SASEGT. This CDR3 contains 11 residues.

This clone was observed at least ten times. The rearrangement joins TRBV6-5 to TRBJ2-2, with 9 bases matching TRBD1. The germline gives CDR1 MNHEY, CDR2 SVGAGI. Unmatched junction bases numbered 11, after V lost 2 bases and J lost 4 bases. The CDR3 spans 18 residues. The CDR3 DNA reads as TGTGCCAGCAGTTACCCAGACAGGGGGGTCCGGGGCACCGGGGAGCTGTTTTTT. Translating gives CASSYPDRGVRGTGELFF.

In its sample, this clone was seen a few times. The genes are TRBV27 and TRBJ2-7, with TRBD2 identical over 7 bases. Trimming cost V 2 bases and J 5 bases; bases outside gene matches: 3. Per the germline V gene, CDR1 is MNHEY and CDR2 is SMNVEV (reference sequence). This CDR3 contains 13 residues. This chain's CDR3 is CASSLGGEHEQYF. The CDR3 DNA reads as TGTGCCAGCAGTTTAGGGGGGGAGCACGAGCAGTACTTC.

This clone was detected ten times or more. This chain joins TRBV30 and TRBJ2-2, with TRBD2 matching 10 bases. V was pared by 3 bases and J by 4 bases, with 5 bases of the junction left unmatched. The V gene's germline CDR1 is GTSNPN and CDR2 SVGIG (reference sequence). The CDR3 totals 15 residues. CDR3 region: CAWSEREGFTGELFF. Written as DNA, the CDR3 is TGTGCCTGGAGCGAGCGGGAGGGATTCACCGGGGAGCTGTTTTTT.

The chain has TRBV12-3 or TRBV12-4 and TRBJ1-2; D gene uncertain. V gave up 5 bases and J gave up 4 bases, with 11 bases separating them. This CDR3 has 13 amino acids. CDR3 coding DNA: TGTGCCAGCAGTGTGGGTAACGGCTATGGCTACACCTTC. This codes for CASSVGNGYGYTF.

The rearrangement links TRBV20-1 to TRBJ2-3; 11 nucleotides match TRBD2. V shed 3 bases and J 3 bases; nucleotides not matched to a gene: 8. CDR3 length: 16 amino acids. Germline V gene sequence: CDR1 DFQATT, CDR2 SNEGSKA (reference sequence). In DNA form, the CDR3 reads TGCAGTGCTAGGGGGAGGCTAGCGGGAGGTACAGATACGCAGTATTTT. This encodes CSARGRLAGGTDTQYF.

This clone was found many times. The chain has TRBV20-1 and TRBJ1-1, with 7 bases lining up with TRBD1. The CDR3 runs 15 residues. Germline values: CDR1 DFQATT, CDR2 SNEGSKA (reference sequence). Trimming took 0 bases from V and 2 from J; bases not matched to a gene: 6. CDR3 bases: TGCAGTGCTAGAGATGCAACAGGGGATAACACTGAAGCTTTCTTT. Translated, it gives CSARDATGDNTEAFF.

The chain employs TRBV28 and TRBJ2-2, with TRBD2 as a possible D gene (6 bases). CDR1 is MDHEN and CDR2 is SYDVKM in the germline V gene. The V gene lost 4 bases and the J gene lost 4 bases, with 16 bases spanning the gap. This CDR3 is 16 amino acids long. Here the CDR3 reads CASSSPVRGGTGELFF. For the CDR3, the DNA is TGTGCCAGCAGTTCGCCCGTTAGGGGAGGCACCGGGGAGCTGTTTTTT. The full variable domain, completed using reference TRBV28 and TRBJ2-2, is DVKVTQSSRYLVKRTGEKVFLECVQDMDHENMFWYRQDPGLGLRLIYFSYDVKMKEKGDIPEGYSVSREKKERFSLILESASTNQTSMYLCASSSPVRGGTGELFFGEGSRLTVL.

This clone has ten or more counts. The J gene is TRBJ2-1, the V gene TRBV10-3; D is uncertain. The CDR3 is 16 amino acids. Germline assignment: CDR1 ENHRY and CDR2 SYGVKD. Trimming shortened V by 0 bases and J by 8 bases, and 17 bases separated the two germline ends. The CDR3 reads CAISESDNNLSDEQFF. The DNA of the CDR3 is TGTGCCATCAGTGAGTCCGACAATAATTTATCAGATGAGCAGTTCTTC.

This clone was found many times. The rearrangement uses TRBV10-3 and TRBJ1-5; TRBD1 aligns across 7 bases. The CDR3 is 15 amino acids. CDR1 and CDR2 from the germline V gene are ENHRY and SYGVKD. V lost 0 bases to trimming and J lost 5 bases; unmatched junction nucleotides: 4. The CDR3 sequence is CAISESRDSHQPQHF. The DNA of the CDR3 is TGTGCCATCAGTGAGTCCCGGGACAGTCATCAGCCCCAGCATTTT.

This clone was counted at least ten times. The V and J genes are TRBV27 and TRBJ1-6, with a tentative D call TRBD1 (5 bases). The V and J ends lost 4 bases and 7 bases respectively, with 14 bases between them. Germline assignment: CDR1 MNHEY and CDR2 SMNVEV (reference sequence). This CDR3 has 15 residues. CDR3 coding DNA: TGTGCCAGCAGTTCAGCCGGGACCGGAAATTCACCCCTCCACTTT. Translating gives CASSSAGTGNSPLHF.

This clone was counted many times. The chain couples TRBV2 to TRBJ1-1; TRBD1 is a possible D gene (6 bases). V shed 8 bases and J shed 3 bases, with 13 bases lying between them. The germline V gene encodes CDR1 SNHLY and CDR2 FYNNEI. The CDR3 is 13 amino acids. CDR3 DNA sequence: TGTGCCAGCGATACCGGGACATACACTGAAGCTTTCTTT. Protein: CASDTGTYTEAFF.

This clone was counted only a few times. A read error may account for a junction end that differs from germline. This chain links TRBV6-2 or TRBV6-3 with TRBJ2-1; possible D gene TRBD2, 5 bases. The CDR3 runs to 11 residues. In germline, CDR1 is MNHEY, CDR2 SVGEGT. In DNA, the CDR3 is TGTACCAGCACCCAAGGACTTGAGCATTTCTTC. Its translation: CTSTQGLEHFF.

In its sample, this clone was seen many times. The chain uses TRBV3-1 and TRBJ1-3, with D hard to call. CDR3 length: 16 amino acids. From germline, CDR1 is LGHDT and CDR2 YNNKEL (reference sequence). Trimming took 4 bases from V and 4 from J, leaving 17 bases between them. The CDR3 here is CASSRGRATLGNTIYF. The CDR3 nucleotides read TGTGCCAGCAGCCGGGGTAGAGCTACCCTCGGAAACACCATATATTTT.

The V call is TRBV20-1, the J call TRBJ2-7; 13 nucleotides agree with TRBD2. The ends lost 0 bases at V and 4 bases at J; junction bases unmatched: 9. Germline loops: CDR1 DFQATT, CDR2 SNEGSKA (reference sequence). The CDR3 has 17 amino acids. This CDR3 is CSARDVGLAGKQYEQYF. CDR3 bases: TGCAGTGCTAGAGATGTGGGACTAGCGGGAAAGCAGTACGAGCAGTACTTC.

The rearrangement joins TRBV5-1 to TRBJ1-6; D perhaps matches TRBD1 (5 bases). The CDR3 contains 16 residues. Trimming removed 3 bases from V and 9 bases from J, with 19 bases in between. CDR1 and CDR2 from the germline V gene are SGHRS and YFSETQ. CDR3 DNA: TGCGCCAGCAGCTCTGCACCTACCAGGGCAGGTTCACCCCTCCACTTT. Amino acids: CASSSAPTRAGSPLHF.

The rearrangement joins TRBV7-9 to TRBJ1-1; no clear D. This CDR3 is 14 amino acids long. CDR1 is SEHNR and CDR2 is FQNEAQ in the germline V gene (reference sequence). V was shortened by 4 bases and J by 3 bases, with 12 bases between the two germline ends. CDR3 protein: CASSSAPGYTEAFF. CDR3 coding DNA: TGTGCCAGCAGCTCAGCACCGGGGTACACTGAAGCTTTCTTT.

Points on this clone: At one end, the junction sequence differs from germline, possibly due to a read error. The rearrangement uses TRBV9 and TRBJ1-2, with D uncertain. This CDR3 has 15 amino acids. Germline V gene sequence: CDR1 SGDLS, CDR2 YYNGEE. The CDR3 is CASSVDHGPNYVYTF. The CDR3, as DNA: TGTGCCAGCAGCGTTGACCACGGGCCTAACTATGTCTACACCTTC.

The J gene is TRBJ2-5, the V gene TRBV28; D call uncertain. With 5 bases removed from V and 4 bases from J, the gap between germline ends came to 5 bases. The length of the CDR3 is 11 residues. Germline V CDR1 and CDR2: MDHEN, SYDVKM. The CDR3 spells CASSPGETQYF. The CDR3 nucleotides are TGTGCCAGCAGTCCTGGAGAGACCCAGTACTTC.

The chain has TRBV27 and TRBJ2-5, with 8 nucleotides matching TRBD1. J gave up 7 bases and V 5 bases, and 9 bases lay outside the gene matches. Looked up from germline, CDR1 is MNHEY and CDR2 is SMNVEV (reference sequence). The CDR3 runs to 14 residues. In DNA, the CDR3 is TGTGCCAGCAGTCTTCAGGGGGCAGTGGGGACCCAGTACTTC. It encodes CASSLQGAVGTQYF.

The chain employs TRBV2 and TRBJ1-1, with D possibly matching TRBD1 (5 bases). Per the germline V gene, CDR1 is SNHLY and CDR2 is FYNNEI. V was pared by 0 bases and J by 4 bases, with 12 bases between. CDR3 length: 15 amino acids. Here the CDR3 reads CASSEAKVRGTEAFF. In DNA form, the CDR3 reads TGTGCCAGCAGTGAAGCGAAGGTGAGGGGCACTGAAGCTTTCTTT. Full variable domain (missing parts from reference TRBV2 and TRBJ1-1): EPEVTQTPSHQVTQMGQEVILRCVPISNHLYFYWYRQILGQKVEFLVSFYNNEISEKSEIFDDQFSVERPDGSNFTLKIRSTKLEDSAMYFCASSEAKVRGTEAFFGQGTRLTVV.

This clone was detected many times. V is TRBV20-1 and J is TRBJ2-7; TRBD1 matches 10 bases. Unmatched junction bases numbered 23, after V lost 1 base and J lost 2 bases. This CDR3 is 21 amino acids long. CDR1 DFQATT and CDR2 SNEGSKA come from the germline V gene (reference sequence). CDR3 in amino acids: CSARGTPEKGQGMYTAYEQYF. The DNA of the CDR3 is TGCAGTGCTAGAGGAACACCAGAAAAGGGACAGGGGATGTATACTGCCTACGAGCAGTACTTC.

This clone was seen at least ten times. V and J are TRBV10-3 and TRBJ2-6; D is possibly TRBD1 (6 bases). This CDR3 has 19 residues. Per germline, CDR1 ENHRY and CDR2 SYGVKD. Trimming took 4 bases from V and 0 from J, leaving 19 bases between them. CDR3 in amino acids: CAISVVLPGQLSGANVLTF. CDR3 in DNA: TGTGCCATCAGTGTGGTGCTGCCGGGACAACTCTCTGGGGCCAACGTCCTGACTTTC.

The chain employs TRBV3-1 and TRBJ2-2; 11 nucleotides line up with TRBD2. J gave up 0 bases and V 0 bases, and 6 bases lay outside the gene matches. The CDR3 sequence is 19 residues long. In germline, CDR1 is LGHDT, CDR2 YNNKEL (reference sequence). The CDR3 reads CASSQDTLAGDSNTGELFF. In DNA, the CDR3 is TGTGCCAGCAGCCAAGATACACTAGCGGGGGACTCGAACACCGGGGAGCTGTTTTTT.

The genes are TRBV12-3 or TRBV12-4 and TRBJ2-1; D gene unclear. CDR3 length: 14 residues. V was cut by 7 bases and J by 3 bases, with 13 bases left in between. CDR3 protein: CASTDPRFYNEQFF. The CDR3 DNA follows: TGTGCCAGCACCGACCCGCGGTTCTACAATGAGCAGTTCTTC.

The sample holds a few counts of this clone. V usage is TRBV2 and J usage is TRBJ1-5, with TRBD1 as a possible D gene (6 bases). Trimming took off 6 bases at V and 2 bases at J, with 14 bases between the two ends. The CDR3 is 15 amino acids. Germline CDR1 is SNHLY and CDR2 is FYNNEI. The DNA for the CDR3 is TGTGCCAGCAGCGCCCTCGGGGGGCGCAATCAGCCCCAGCATTTT. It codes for CASSALGGRNQPQHF.

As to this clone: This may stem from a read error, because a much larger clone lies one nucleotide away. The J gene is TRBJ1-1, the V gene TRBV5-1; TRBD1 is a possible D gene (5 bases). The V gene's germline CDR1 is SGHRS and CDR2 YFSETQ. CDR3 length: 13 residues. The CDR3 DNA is TGCGCCAGCAGCTTTTCAGGGCAAACTGGAGCTCTCTTT. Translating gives CASSFSGQTGALF.

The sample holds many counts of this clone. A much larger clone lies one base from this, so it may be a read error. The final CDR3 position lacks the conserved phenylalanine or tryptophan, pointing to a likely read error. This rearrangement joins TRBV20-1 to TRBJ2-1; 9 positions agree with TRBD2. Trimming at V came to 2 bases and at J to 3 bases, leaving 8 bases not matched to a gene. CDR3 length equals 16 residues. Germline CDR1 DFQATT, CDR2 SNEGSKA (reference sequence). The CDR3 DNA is TGCAGTGCTAGAACCCTAGCGGGGAAAGACTACAATGAGCAGTTCCTC. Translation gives CSARTLAGKDYNEQFL.